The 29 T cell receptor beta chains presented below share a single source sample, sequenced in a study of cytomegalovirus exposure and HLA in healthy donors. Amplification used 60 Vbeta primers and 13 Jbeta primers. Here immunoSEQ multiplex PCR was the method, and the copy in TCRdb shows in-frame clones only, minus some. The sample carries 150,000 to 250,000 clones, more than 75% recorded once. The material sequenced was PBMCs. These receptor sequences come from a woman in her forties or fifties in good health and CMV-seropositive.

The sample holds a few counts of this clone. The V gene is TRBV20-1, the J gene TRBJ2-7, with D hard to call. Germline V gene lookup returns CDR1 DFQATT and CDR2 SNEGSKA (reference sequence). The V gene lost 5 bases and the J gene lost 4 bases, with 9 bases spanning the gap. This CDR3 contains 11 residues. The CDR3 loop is CSAETEYEQYF. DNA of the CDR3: TGCAGTGCTGAAACAGAGTACGAGCAGTACTTC.

The CDR3 nucleotides read TGTGCCAGCAGTGAACTATTACCTAGCGGGAAATACGAGCAGTACTTC. Its protein product is CASSELLPSGKYEQYF. The chain recombines TRBV6-1 with TRBJ2-7; TRBD2 aligns across 9 bases. V was clipped by 2 bases and J by 4 bases; unmatched bases: 9. CDR3 length equals 16 residues. Germline-derived CDR1 and CDR2 are MNHNS and SASEGT.

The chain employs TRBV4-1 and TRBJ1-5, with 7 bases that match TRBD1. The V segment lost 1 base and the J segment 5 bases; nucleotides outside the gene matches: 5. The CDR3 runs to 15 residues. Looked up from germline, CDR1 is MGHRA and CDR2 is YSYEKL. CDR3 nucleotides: TGCGCCAGCAGCCAAGTAGGGGGCAAGGATCAGCCCCAGCATTTT. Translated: CASSQVGGKDQPQHF.

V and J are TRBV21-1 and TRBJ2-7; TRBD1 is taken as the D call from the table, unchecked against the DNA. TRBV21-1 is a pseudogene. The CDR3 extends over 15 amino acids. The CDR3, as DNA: TGTGCCAGCAGCATGGGACAGACCTTCTCCTACGAGCAGTACTTC. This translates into CASSMGQTFSYEQYF.

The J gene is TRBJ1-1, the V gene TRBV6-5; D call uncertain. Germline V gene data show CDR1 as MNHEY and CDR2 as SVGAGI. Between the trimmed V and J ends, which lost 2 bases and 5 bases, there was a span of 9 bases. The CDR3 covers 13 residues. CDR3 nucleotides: TGTGCCAGCAGTTACGCAGCTAGGACTGAAGCTTTCTTT. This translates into CASSYAARTEAFF.

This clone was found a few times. Here the CDR3 reads CASSDRHADTQYF. The CDR3 nucleotides are TGTGCCAGCAGTGACAGACACGCAGATACGCAGTATTTT. This rearrangement joins TRBV6-1 to TRBJ2-3; unclear D gene. V dropped 3 bases and J dropped 4 bases, with 8 bases sitting between them. Germline V gives CDR1 MNHNS, CDR2 SASEGT. CDR3 length: 13 residues.

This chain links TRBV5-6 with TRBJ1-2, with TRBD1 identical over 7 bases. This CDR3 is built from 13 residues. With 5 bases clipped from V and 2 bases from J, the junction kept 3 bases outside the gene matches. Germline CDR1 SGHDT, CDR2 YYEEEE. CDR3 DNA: TGTGCCAGCAGGGACAGGTCGAACTATGGCTACACCTTC. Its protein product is CASRDRSNYGYTF.

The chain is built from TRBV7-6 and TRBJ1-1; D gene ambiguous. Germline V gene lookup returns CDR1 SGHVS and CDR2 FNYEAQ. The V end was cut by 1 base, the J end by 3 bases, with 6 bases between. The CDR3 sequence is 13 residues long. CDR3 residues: CASSLVPDTEAFF. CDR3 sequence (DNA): TGTGCCAGCAGCTTAGTTCCGGACACTGAAGCTTTCTTT.

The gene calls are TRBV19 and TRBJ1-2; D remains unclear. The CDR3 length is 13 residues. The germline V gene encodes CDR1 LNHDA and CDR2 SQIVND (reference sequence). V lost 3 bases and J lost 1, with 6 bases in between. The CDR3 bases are TGTGCCAGTAGTATTGGAGTTAACTATGGCTACACCTTC. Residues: CASSIGVNYGYTF.

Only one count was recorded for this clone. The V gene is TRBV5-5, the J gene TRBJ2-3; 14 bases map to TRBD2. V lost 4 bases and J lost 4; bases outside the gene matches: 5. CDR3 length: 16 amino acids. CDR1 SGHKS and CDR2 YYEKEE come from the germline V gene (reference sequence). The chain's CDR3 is CASSPGLAGVADTQYF. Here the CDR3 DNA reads TGTGCCAGCAGCCCGGGACTAGCGGGAGTCGCAGATACGCAGTATTTT.

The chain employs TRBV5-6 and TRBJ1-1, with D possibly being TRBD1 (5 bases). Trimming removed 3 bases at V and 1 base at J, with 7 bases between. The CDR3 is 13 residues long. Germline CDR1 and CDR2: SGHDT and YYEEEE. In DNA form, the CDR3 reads TGTGCCAGCAGCTGGACAACGAACACTGAAGCTTTCTTT. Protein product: CASSWTTNTEAFF.

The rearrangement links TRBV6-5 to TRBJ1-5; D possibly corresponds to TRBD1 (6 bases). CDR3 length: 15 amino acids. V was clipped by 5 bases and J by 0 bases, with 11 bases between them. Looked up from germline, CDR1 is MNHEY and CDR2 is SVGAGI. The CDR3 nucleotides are TGTGCCAGCAGTACGGGACACTATAGCAATCAGCCCCAGCATTTT. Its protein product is CASSTGHYSNQPQHF.

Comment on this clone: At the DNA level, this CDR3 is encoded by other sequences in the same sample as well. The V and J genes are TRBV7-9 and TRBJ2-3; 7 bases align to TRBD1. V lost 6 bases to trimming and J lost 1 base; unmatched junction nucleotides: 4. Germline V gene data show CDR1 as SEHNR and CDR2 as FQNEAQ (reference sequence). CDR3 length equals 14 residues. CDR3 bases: TGTGCCAGCAGTCTAGACAGGGGCACAGATACGCAGTATTTT. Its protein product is CASSLDRGTDTQYF.

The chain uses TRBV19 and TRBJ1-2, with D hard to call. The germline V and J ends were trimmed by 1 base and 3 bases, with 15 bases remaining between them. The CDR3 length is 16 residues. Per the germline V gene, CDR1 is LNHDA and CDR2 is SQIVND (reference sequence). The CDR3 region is CASSIGNSPTDYGYTF. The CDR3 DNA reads TGTGCCAGTAGTATAGGAAACAGCCCTACGGACTATGGCTACACCTTC.

CDR3 bases: TGTGCCAGCAGTTACTCAATGGCAGCGGGGGGTGAGCAGTTCTTC. This encodes CASSYSMAAGGEQFF. The chain joins TRBV6-5 to TRBJ2-1, with 9 bases fitting TRBD2. The CDR3 covers 15 residues. Germline trimming cut 0 bases from V and 9 bases from J; bases unmatched to any gene: 6. From germline, CDR1 is MNHEY and CDR2 SVGAGI.

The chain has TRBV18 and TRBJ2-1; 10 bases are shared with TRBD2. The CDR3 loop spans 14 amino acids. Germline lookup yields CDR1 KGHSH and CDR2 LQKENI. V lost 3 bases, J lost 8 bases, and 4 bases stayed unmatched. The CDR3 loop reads CASSPTSGVYEQFF. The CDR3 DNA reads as TGTGCCAGCTCACCCACTAGCGGGGTGTATGAGCAGTTCTTC.

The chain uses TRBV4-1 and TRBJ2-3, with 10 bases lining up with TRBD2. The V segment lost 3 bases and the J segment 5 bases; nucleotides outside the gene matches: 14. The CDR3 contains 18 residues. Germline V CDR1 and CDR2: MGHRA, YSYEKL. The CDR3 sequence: CASSHGRVAGGILDTQYF. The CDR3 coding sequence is TGCGCCAGCAGCCATGGACGTGTAGCGGGAGGAATCTTAGATACGCAGTATTTT.

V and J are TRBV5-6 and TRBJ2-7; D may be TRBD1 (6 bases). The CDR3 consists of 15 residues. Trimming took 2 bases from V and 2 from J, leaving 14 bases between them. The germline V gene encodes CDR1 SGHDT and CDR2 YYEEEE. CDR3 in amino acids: CASSFIQGHPYEQYF. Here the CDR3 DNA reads TGTGCCAGCAGCTTTATCCAGGGGCACCCCTACGAGCAGTACTTC.

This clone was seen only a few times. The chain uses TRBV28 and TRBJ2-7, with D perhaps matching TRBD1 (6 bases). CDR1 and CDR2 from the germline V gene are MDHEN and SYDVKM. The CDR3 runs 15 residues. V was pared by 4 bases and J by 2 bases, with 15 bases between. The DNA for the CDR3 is TGTGCCAGCAGTTCACCGCCAGGGGCCGCCTACGAGCAGTACTTC. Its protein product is CASSSPPGAAYEQYF.

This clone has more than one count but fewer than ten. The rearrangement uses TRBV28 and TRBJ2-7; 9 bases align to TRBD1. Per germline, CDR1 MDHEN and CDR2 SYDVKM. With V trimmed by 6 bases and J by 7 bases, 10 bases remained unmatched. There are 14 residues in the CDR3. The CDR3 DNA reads TGTGCCAGCAGCCAAGGACAGGGGAGAGGGGAGCAGTACTTC. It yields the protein CASSQGQGRGEQYF.

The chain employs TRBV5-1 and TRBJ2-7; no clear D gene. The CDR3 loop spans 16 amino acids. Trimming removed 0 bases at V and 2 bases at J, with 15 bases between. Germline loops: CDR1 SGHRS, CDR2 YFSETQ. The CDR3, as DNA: TGCGCCAGCAGCTTGGGCCTCGTCCCAGGAACCTACGAGCAGTACTTC. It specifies CASSLGLVPGTYEQYF.

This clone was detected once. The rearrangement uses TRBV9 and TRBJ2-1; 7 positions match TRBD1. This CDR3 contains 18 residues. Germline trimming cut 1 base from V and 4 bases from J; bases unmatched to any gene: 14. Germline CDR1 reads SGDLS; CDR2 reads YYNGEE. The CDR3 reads CASSVSSLTGDKYNEQFF. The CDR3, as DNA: TGTGCCAGCAGCGTATCGTCCCTAACAGGGGACAAATACAATGAGCAGTTCTTC.

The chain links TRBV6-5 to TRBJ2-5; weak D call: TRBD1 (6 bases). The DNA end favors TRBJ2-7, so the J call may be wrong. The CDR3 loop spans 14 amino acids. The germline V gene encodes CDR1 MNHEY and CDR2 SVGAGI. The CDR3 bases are TGTGCCAGCGCCGGGACAAGGGCCTCCTACGAGCAGTACTTC. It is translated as CASAGTRASYEQYF.

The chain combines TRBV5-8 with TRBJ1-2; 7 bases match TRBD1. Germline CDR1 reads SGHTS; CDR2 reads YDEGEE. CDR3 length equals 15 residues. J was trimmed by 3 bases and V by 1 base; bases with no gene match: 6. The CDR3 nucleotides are TGTGCCAGCAGCTTGCGGGGACAGTCTTACTATGGCTACACCTTC. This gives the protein CASSLRGQSYYGYTF. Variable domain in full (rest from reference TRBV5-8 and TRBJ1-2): EAGVTQSPTHLIKTRGQQATLRCSPISGHTSVYWYQQALGLGLQFLLWYDEGEERNRGNFPPRFSGRQFPNYSSELNVNALELEDSALYLCASSLRGQSYYGYTFGSGTRLTVV.

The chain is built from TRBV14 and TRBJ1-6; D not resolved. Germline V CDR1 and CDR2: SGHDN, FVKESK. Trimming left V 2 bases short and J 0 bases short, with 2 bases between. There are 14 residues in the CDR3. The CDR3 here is CASSQRSYNSPLHF. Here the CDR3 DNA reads TGTGCCAGCAGCCAACGCTCCTATAATTCACCCCTCCACTTT.

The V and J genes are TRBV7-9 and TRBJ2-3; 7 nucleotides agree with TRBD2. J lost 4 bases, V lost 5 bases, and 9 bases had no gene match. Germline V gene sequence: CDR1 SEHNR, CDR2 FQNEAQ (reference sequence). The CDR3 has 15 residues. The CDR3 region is CASSPSGVSADTQYF. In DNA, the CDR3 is TGTGCCAGCAGCCCCAGCGGGGTAAGCGCAGATACGCAGTATTTT.

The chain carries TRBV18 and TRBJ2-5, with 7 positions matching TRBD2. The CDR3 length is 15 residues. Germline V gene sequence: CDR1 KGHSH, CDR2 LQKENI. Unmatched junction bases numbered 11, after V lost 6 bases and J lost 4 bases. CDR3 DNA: TGTGCCAGCTCCCTCACGCAGACTAGCATAGAGACCCAGTACTTC. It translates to CASSLTQTSIETQYF.

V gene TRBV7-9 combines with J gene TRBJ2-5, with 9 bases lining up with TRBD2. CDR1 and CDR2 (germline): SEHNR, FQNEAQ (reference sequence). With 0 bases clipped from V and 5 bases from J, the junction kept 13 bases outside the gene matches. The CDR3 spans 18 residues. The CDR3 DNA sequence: TGTGCCAGCAGCTTAGCCTTTCAGGCTAGCGGGATTGGGGAGACCCAGTACTTC. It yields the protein CASSLAFQASGIGETQYF.

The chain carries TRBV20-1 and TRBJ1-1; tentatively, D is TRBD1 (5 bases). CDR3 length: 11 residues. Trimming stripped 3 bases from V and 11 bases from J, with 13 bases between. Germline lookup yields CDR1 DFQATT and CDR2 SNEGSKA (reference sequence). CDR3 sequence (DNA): TGCAGTGCTAGGGAGGGGCGCCGGGCTTTCTTT. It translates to CSAREGRRAFF.